A selection of T cell receptor beta chains follows, all from one sample in a study of T cell responses to AZD1222 COVID-19 vaccine. The table came from immunoSEQ multiplex PCR; TCRdb's copy has only in-frame clones and leaves some out. The sample shows 130,000 to 150,000 clones, approximately 90% of them seen only once. Source: peripheral blood, taken on day 0 of AZD1222 vaccination. The receptors were gathered from an adult in good health. Both conserved end residues are part of each CDR3. A D gene is named only where the DNA matches it firmly. Rows give clone size only sometimes, using once, few, many, or a class for an expanded clone.

clone size | D gene | J gene | V gene | CDR3 DNA | CDR3 protein
NA | NA | TRBJ1-3 | TRBV29-1 | TGCAGCGTTGACGTCAGGAACACCATATATTTT | CSVDVRNTIYF
NA | NA | TRBJ2-1 | TRBV29-1 | TGCAGCGTTGAATGGGGGGTCTCCTACAATGAGCAGTTCTTC | CSVEWGVSYNEQFF
NA | NA | TRBJ2-7 | TRBV28 | TGTGCCAGCAGTCCCCTCGCCCCGATCGAGCAGTACTTC | CASSPLAPIEQYF
NA | TRBD2 | TRBJ2-1 | TRBV7-2 | TGTGCCAGCAGCTTGGGGGGTGCGGGACTAAACTCCTACAATGAGCAGTTCTTC | CASSLGGAGLNSYNEQFF
NA | TRBD2 | TRBJ2-3 | TRBV19 | TGTGCCAGTAGTATCGCCGGGGAGGGGCTGAGCACAGATACGCAGTATTTT | CASSIAGEGLSTDTQYF
NA | NA | TRBJ1-6 | TRBV27 | TGTGCCAGCAGTTCAGGGCCATTGAGGTCCCTCCACTTT | CASSSGPLRSLHF
NA | NA | TRBJ1-3 | TRBV18 | TGTGCCAGCTCACCGGATCTTGACTCTGGAAACACCATATATTTT | CASSPDLDSGNTIYF
once | TRBD2 | TRBJ2-2 | TRBV7-8 | TGTGCCAGCAGCTCGTTAGCGGGAGGGCCGGCCGGGGAGCTGTTTTTT | CASSSLAGGPAGELFF
NA | NA | TRBJ1-1 | TRBV6-5 | TGTGCCAGCAGTTACTCAGGGTTGGACACTGAAGCTTTCTTT | CASSYSGLDTEAFF
NA | NA | TRBJ2-7 | TRBV6-5 | TGTGCCAGCAGTTACCTAGATAGACAGGACTACGAGCAGTACTTC | CASSYLDRQDYEQYF
NA | TRBD1 | TRBJ1-6 | TRBV6-5 | TGTGCCAGCAGCCTCGGGGGACAGGGGGGTTCACCCCTCCACTTT | CASSLGGQGGSPLHF